This TCR beta chain was captured in a study of CD8 T cells in ankylosing spondylitis. TCRdb processed the 5' RACE reads anew with MiXCR; each CDR3 protein has one entry. The table includes around 300,000 distinct CDR3 sequences, roughly 14% detected once. Trimming removed 7 bases from V and 6 bases from J, with 19 bases in between. The CDR3 contains 15 residues. Germline V gene lookup returns CDR1 MNHNS and CDR2 SASEGT. This clonotype was seen a few times. The TCR originated in a male donor with ankylosing spondylitis or in good health (not recorded which). The V gene is TRBV6-1, the J gene TRBJ1-5; D is perhaps TRBD1 (6 bases). The sequenced sample consisted of blood, either unsorted or a sorted T cell fraction (not recorded which). This CDR3 is CASNPGAIGGQPQHF. CDR3 coding DNA: TGTGCCAGCAACCCAGGGGCGATCGGGGGTCAGCCCCAGCATTTT.